Listed below are T cell receptor beta chains from one sample, sequenced in a study of T-cell memory formation after mild COVID-19. MiXCR, run by TCRdb on the 5' RACE reads, gives a single entry per CDR3 protein. The sample yields 540,000 or so distinct CDR3 sequences, around 21% seen once. Sequences were obtained from PBMCs or a T cell subset sorted from them (not recorded which). The receptors shown here come from an adult woman who had mild COVID-19 (a few samples of this study predate the infection). Cell type and time point are not known. Each CDR3 is given with its conserved first and last residue. The D gene is left open where the match is weak. Only part of the rows carry a size: once, few, many, or a class if the clone is expanded.

j_call,v_call,d_call,clone_size,cdr3_aa,cdr3_nt
TRBJ2-3,TRBV7-9,-,few,CASSYGQLLYTDTQYF,TGTGCCAGCAGCTACGGACAACTCCTTTACACAGATACGCAGTATTTT
TRBJ1-3,TRBV29-1,-,-,CSFTEGNSGNTIYF,TGCAGCTTCACGGAGGGTAACTCTGGAAACACCATATATTTT
TRBJ2-7,TRBV10-3,TRBD2,few,CAISESTASGTYEQYF,TGTGCCATCAGTGAGTCGACGGCTAGCGGGACCTACGAGCAGTACTTC
TRBJ1-5,TRBV2,TRBD1,few,CASRGRTGDNQPQHF,TGTGCCAGCAGGGGGAGGACAGGGGACAATCAGCCCCAGCATTTT
TRBJ2-1,TRBV12-3/TRBV12-4,-,few,CASSSGSGLGYNEQFF,TGTGCCAGCAGTTCTGGTAGCGGTCTAGGCTACAATGAGCAGTTCTTC
TRBJ2-5,TRBV7-7,TRBD1,-,CAIQQGAETQYF,TGTGCTATCCAACAGGGGGCAGAGACCCAGTACTTC
TRBJ2-7,TRBV18,-,-,CASSPFLGYEQYF,TGTGCCAGCTCACCGTTTTTAGGCTACGAGCAGTACTTC
TRBJ1-2,TRBV5-1,-,many,CASSLGTAPYGYTF,TGCGCCAGCAGCTTGGGGACAGCACCCTATGGCTACACCTTC
TRBJ1-6,TRBV2,-,-,CASSEGQRLLDSPLHF,TGTGCCAGCAGTGAAGGGCAGAGATTACTTGATTCACCCCTCCACTTT
TRBJ1-1,TRBV2,-,-,CASIEVSVNTEAFF,TGTGCCAGCATCGAAGTTTCAGTGAACACTGAAGCTTTCTTT
TRBJ2-5,TRBV20-1,-,many,CSAIHLKETQYF,TGCAGTGCTATCCACCTCAAAGAGACCCAGTACTTC
TRBJ1-2,TRBV5-4,TRBD1,few,CASSLQYPGGKGYTF,TGTGCCAGCAGCTTGCAGTATCCAGGGGGCAAAGGCTACACCTTC
TRBJ1-1,TRBV27,-,-,CASRDGVVRTTEAFF,TGTGCCAGCAGGGATGGGGTAGTCCGGACGACTGAAGCTTTCTTT
TRBJ2-1,TRBV7-2,TRBD2,few,CASSANNLAGGAYEQFF,TGTGCCAGCAGCGCCAACAACCTAGCGGGGGGCGCATATGAGCAGTTCTTC
TRBJ1-1,TRBV5-1,-,-,CASSAGGAAPRMNTEAFF,TGCGCCAGCAGCGCGGGTGGGGCAGCCCCTCGCATGAACACTGAAGCTTTCTTT
TRBJ1-1,TRBV7-2,-,-,CASSFRGPMNTEAFF,TGTGCCAGCAGCTTTAGGGGACCCATGAACACTGAAGCTTTCTTT
TRBJ2-3,TRBV20-1,-,-,CSAQVVGRLDTQYF,TGCAGTGCCCAGGTCGTGGGGCGTTTAGATACGCAGTATTTT
TRBJ2-5,TRBV25-1,-,-,CASTAGETQYF,TGTGCCAGCACGGCCGGGGAGACCCAGTACTTC
TRBJ1-1,TRBV29-1,TRBD1,few,CSVLAGGWGNTEAFF,TGCAGCGTTTTGGCAGGGGGTTGGGGGAACACTGAAGCTTTCTTT
TRBJ1-4,TRBV5-5,TRBD1,few,CASSPITGATNEKLFF,TGTGCCAGCAGCCCGATTACAGGGGCAACTAATGAAAAACTGTTTTTT
TRBJ2-7,TRBV9,-,few,CASSVGGDRAGEQYF,TGTGCCAGCAGCGTAGGTGGCGACAGGGCGGGGGAGCAGTACTTC
TRBJ2-3,TRBV15,TRBD2,-,CATSRADSAGGRTDTQYF,TGTGCCACCAGCAGAGCAGACTCAGCGGGAGGGAGGACAGATACGCAGTATTTT
TRBJ2-1,TRBV9,-,few,CASSVEHGVHNEQFF,TGTGCCAGCAGCGTAGAACACGGGGTCCACAATGAGCAGTTCTTC
TRBJ1-2,TRBV5-1,-,few,CASSFDGGPNYGYTF,TGCGCCAGCAGCTTTGATGGGGGGCCCAACTATGGCTACACCTTC
TRBJ1-2,TRBV4-2,-,-,CASSQDRANYGYTF,TGTGCCAGCAGCCAAGACAGGGCCAACTATGGCTACACCTTC
TRBJ2-5,TRBV6-2/TRBV6-3,TRBD2,-,CASSYSGLAGVKETQYF,TGTGCCAGCAGTTACTCGGGACTAGCGGGAGTGAAAGAGACCCAGTACTTC
TRBJ2-2,TRBV4-1,-,many,CASSQVQFNTGELFF,TGCGCCAGCAGCCAAGTCCAGTTCAACACCGGGGAGCTGTTTTTT
TRBJ2-3,TRBV29-1,-,many,CSVASSVPTDTQYF,TGCAGCGTTGCTTCCAGCGTCCCCACAGATACGCAGTATTTT
TRBJ2-7,TRBV4-1,-,few,CASSQDPDGSSYEQYF,TGCGCCAGCAGCCAAGATCCTGACGGAAGCTCCTACGAGCAGTACTTC
TRBJ2-3,TRBV5-1,-,few,CASSWAGSTDTQYF,TGCGCCAGCAGTTGGGCGGGAAGCACAGATACGCAGTATTTT
TRBJ1-2,TRBV3-1,TRBD1,few,CASSQKTGANYGYTF,TGTGCCAGCAGCCAGAAGACAGGGGCTAACTATGGCTACACCTTC
TRBJ2-7,TRBV6-2/TRBV6-3,-,few,CASRRSTRLGEQYF,TGTGCCAGCAGGCGTTCGACTAGGCTAGGCGAGCAGTACTTC
TRBJ2-5,TRBV6-2/TRBV6-3,TRBD2,-,CASRLSGGETQYF,TGTGCCAGCAGACTAAGCGGGGGAGAGACCCAGTACTTC
TRBJ1-5,TRBV5-1,-,few,CASSPGWDDQPQHF,TGCGCCAGCAGCCCTGGCTGGGACGATCAGCCCCAGCATTTT
TRBJ2-1,TRBV20-1,TRBD2,-,CSARSLAGESYNEQFF,TGCAGTGCTAGAAGCTTAGCGGGAGAATCCTACAATGAGCAGTTCTTC
TRBJ2-3,TRBV7-9,-,-,CASSLWSGGTDTQYF,TGTGCCAGCAGCTTGTGGTCAGGTGGCACAGATACGCAGTATTTT
TRBJ1-6,TRBV4-2,-,few,CASSQDKNSPLHF,TGTGCCAGCAGCCAAGACAAAAATTCACCCCTCCACTTT
TRBJ1-2,TRBV12-3/TRBV12-4,-,-,CASSLGPPGGRRYGYTF,TGTGCCAGCAGTTTAGGACCCCCGGGGGGGCGAAGGTATGGCTACACCTTC
TRBJ1-1,TRBV5-5,TRBD1,-,CASSPSTGMGTEAFF,TGTGCCAGCAGCCCCTCGACAGGGATGGGGACTGAAGCTTTCTTT
TRBJ2-7,TRBV15,TRBD1,-,CATSRGTGISYEQYF,TGTGCCACCAGCAGAGGGACAGGGATCTCCTACGAGCAGTACTTC
TRBJ2-7,TRBV18,TRBD1,-,CASSPPDRGPAGEQYF,TGTGCCAGCTCACCCCCAGACAGGGGGCCCGCTGGCGAGCAGTACTTC
TRBJ2-5,TRBV24-1,-,-,CATSGSQETQYF,TGTGCCACCAGTGGATCTCAAGAGACCCAGTACTTC
TRBJ1-1,TRBV12-3/TRBV12-4,-,-,CASSFSRGIGTEAFF,TGTGCCAGCAGTTTTTCTAGGGGCATTGGAACTGAAGCTTTCTTT
TRBJ1-2,TRBV7-9,-,-,CASSLFVGGAYGYTF,TGTGCCAGCAGCTTATTCGTCGGGGGGGCTTATGGCTACACCTTC
TRBJ1-1,TRBV15,-,few,CATRRGGTYTEAFF,TGTGCCACCAGGAGGGGGGGTACATACACTGAAGCTTTCTTT
TRBJ1-6,TRBV15,-,few,CATSRVYIENNSPLHF,TGTGCCACCAGCAGAGTATATATAGAGAATAATTCACCCCTCCACTTT
TRBJ2-1,TRBV11-3,-,many,CASSLAGVGNEQFF,TGTGCCAGCAGCTTAGCGGGAGTGGGGAATGAGCAGTTCTTC
TRBJ2-2,TRBV19,TRBD2,few,CASSPLAVTGELFF,TGTGCCAGTAGCCCTCTAGCGGTCACCGGGGAGCTGTTTTTT
TRBJ1-2,TRBV12-3/TRBV12-4,-,-,CASSFSGADGYTF,TGTGCCAGCAGTTTCTCGGGGGCAGATGGCTACACCTTC
TRBJ1-2,TRBV4-1,-,-,CASSQVDYGYTF,TGCGCCAGCAGCCAGGTGGACTATGGCTACACCTTC
TRBJ2-3,TRBV14,TRBD2,-,CASSQGWDAGGEDTQYF,TGTGCCAGCAGCCAAGGATGGGACGCGGGGGGCGAGGATACGCAGTATTTT
TRBJ2-7,TRBV6-1,-,-,CASRDSYSYEQYF,TGTGCCAGCAGAGACTCCTACAGCTACGAGCAGTACTTC
TRBJ2-5,TRBV18,-,few,CASSGGVQETQYF,TGTGCCAGCTCAGGCGGGGTCCAAGAGACCCAGTACTTC
TRBJ2-1,TRBV7-8,-,few,CASGAGGSYNEQFF,TGTGCCAGCGGGGCTGGGGGCTCCTACAATGAGCAGTTCTTC
TRBJ2-1,TRBV15,-,-,CATSRNEAEGFF,TGTGCCACCAGCAGAAATGAGGCGGAGGGGTTCTTC
TRBJ1-1,TRBV29-1,-,-,CSVEDPVSTEAFF,TGCAGCGTTGAAGATCCGGTTAGCACTGAAGCTTTCTTT